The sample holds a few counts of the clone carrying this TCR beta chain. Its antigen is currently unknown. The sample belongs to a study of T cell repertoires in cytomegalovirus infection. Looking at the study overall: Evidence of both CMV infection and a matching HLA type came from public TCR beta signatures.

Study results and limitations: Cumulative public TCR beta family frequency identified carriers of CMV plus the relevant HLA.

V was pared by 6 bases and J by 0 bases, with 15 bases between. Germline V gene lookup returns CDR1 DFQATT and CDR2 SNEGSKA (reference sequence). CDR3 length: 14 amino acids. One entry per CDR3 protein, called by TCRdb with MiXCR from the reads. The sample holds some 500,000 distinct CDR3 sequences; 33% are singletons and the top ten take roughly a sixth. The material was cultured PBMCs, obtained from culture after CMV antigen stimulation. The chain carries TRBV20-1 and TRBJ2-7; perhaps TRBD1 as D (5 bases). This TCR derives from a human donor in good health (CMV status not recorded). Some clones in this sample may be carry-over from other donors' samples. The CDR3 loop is CSATIGAGSYEQYF. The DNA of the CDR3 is TGCAGTGCGACGATAGGGGCAGGCTCCTACGAGCAGTACTTC.